The 3 T cell receptor beta chains below all came from one sample that was sequenced in a study of blood T cell repertoires in COVID-19 (dated by TCRdb to between 2020 and 2021). Libraries were built with the immunoSEQ multiplex PCR assay. The table was pulled from immuneACCESS by TCRdb, which kept in-frame rearrangements only. Such tables lose some clones; where checked, under half of the loss comes from unresolved V genes, and the rest has no known cause. The sample profile shows about 50,000 clones; under 95% of them were found once. Approximately 4% of the sample rests with the top ten. Material: peripheral blood. Receptor source: a human donor in a cohort sampled during active COVID-19.

The chain uses TRBV28 and TRBJ1-2; D is undetermined. V gave up 6 bases and J gave up 3 bases, with 14 bases separating them. The CDR3 totals 14 residues. Germline assignment: CDR1 MDHEN and CDR2 SYDVKM. The CDR3 nucleotides read TGTGCCAGCAGGTTTCCCGAGGGTTACTATGGCTACACCTTC. Translating gives CASRFPEGYYGYTF.

The chain recombines TRBV11-2 with TRBJ1-2, with a tentative D call TRBD1 (5 bases). CDR1 and CDR2 (germline): SGHAT, FQNNGV. CDR3 length: 13 amino acids. V was trimmed by 5 bases and J by 5 bases, leaving 12 bases between them. The CDR3 coding sequence is TGTGCCAGCAGCGTTGGGGGAGGGTATGGCTACACCTTC. It is translated as CASSVGGGYGYTF. The variable domain in full, with the rest retrieved from reference TRBV11-2 and TRBJ1-2, is EAGVAQSPRYKIIEKRQSVAFWCNPISGHATLYWYQQILGQGPKLLIQFQNNGVVDDSQLPKDRFSAERLKGVDSTLKIQPAKLEDSAVYLCASSVGGGYGYTFGSGTRLTVV.

The rearrangement links TRBV10-2 to TRBJ2-3; 8 bases match TRBD2. The CDR3 runs to 14 residues. The germline V gene has CDR1 WSHSY and CDR2 SAAADI. The junction had 8 bases not matched to a gene; V was cut back by 8 bases and J by 4 bases. The CDR3 reads CASGTGGPPDTQYF. The DNA of the CDR3 is TGCGCCAGCGGGACGGGAGGGCCCCCAGATACGCAGTATTTT.